A single sample is the source of the 22 T cell receptor beta chains below, sequenced in a study of blood T cell repertoires in COVID-19. Profiling relied on immunoSEQ multiplex PCR, and the TCRdb table lists in-frame clones only, not all of them. The table includes tens of thousands of clones, about nine tenths detected once. What was sequenced was peripheral blood. Every receptor here comes from a man aged 65-85 years with active or convalescent COVID-19.

This sequence joins TRBV9 and TRBJ2-7; TRBD2 is a possible D gene (5 bases). V lost 1 base to trimming and J lost 5 bases, with 13 bases between them. This CDR3 has 14 residues. Germline V gene data show CDR1 as SGDLS and CDR2 as YYNGEE. The CDR3 loop reads CASSVTPTIHEQYF. In DNA form, the CDR3 reads TGTGCCAGCAGCGTAACCCCGACTATACACGAGCAGTACTTC.

The genes are TRBV28 and TRBJ1-1; D is unclear. This CDR3 has 14 amino acids. Germline V lookup: CDR1 MDHEN, CDR2 SYDVKM. Between the trimmed V and J ends, which lost 7 bases and 3 bases, there was a span of 15 bases. CDR3 amino acids: CASTMPGRDTEAFF. The CDR3 coding sequence is TGTGCCAGCACCATGCCGGGGAGGGACACTGAAGCTTTCTTT. Full variable domain (remainder filled in from reference TRBV28 and TRBJ1-1): DVKVTQSSRYLVKRTGEKVFLECVQDMDHENMFWYRQDPGLGLRLIYFSYDVKMKEKGDIPEGYSVSREKKERFSLILESASTNQTSMYLCASTMPGRDTEAFFGQGTRLTVV.

The rearrangement joins TRBV9 to TRBJ2-3, with D tentatively TRBD2 (5 bases). V shed 4 bases and J shed 4 bases, with 13 bases lying between them. This CDR3 has 14 residues. Germline CDR1 and CDR2: SGDLS and YYNGEE. CDR3 region: CASSPRGSADTQYF. The CDR3 DNA reads as TGTGCCAGCAGCCCCCGAGGTAGCGCAGATACGCAGTATTTT.

V and J are TRBV29-1 and TRBJ2-5; 8 bases align to TRBD1. V gave up 6 bases and J gave up 5 bases; unmatched junction bases: 5. This CDR3 region has 12 residues. CDR1 is SQVTM and CDR2 is ANQGSEA in the germline V gene. The CDR3 loop is CSVARGPETQYF. The DNA for the CDR3 is TGCAGCGTCGCCAGGGGGCCGGAGACCCAGTACTTC.

The V call is TRBV18, the J call TRBJ2-7; the D is unclear. The CDR3 sequence is 11 residues long. Between the trimmed V and J ends, which lost 5 bases and 5 bases, there was a span of 7 bases. Germline-derived CDR1 and CDR2 are KGHSH and LQKENI. CDR3: CASSTLDEQYF. The CDR3 DNA reads TGTGCCAGCTCAACCCTAGACGAGCAGTACTTC.

The sample holds a few counts of this clone. The genes are TRBV4-2 and TRBJ2-5, with 8 bases that match TRBD2. Germline V lookup: CDR1 LGHNA, CDR2 YNFKEQ. V shed 0 bases, J shed 5 bases, and the junction held 8 bases outside the gene matches. The CDR3 contains 16 residues. CDR3 nucleotides: TGTGCCAGCAGCCAAGATAGGACGGGAGGGCGGGAGACCCAGTACTTC. It encodes CASSQDRTGGRETQYF.

The J gene is TRBJ1-3, the V gene TRBV18, with 9 nucleotides matching TRBD1. Unmatched junction bases numbered 4, after V lost 6 bases and J lost 1 base. CDR1 and CDR2 from the germline V gene are KGHSH and LQKENI. The CDR3 totals 15 residues. The CDR3 DNA is TGTGCCAGCTCCCCCGGGACAGGGTCTGGAAACACCATATATTTT. Translated, it gives CASSPGTGSGNTIYF.

The chain employs TRBV19 and TRBJ2-2; D is ambiguous. V lost 3 bases to trimming and J lost 1 base, with 9 bases between them. Germline V gives CDR1 LNHDA, CDR2 SQIVND (reference sequence). The CDR3 has 15 residues. This CDR3 is CASSMSSLNTGELFF. CDR3 DNA: TGTGCCAGTAGTATGTCGTCTCTGAACACCGGGGAGCTGTTTTTT. Full variable domain (missing parts from reference TRBV19 and TRBJ2-2): DGGITQSPKYLFRKEGQNVTLSCEQNLNHDAMYWYRQDPGQGLRLIYYSQIVNDFQKGDIAEGYSVSREKKESFPLTVTSAQKNPTAFYLCASSMSSLNTGELFFGEGSRLTVL.

The chain recombines TRBV2 with TRBJ1-1; TRBD1 matches at 7 bases. CDR1 and CDR2 (germline): SNHLY, FYNNEI. Trimming removed 8 bases from V and 5 bases from J; junction bases left unmatched: 8. This CDR3 region has 13 residues. The CDR3 DNA sequence: TGTGCCAGCCTGGGACAGAGAATTACTGAAGCTTTCTTT. Its protein is CASLGQRITEAFF. The variable domain in full, completed from reference TRBV2 and TRBJ1-1, reads EPEVTQTPSHQVTQMGQEVILRCVPISNHLYFYWYRQILGQKVEFLVSFYNNEISEKSEIFDDQFSVERPDGSNFTLKIRSTKLEDSAMYFCASLGQRITEAFFGQGTRLTVV.

The V gene is TRBV29-1, the J gene TRBJ2-2, with TRBD2 as a possible D gene (5 bases). Between the trimmed V and J ends, which lost 5 bases and 6 bases, there was a span of 13 bases. The CDR3 consists of 13 residues. Germline V gives CDR1 SQVTM, CDR2 ANQGSEA. Here the CDR3 DNA reads TGCAGCGTTTGGGGAGACGGGGCCGGGGAGCTGTTTTTT. This sequence encodes CSVWGDGAGELFF.

The chain employs TRBV5-4 and TRBJ2-1; 7 positions match TRBD2. The CDR3 totals 15 residues. CDR1 SGHNT and CDR2 YYREEE come from the germline V gene (reference sequence). The V gene end was trimmed by 5 bases and the J gene end by 5 bases; junction bases not matched to a gene: 10. The DNA of the CDR3 is TGTGCCAGCAGTCGCGGGGAGGGCGTCGACAATGAGCAGTTCTTC. Its translation: CASSRGEGVDNEQFF.

This chain connects TRBV28 to TRBJ1-2; no clear D gene. Germline V CDR1 and CDR2: MDHEN, SYDVKM. Trimming stripped 4 bases from V and 0 bases from J, with 12 bases between. CDR3 length equals 15 residues. The CDR3 loop reads CASSSSAGANYGYTF. CDR3 sequence (DNA): TGTGCCAGCAGTTCCTCGGCGGGAGCTAACTATGGCTACACCTTC.

DNA of the CDR3: TGTGCCAGCAGTGAAAAAAACAGGGAAGAGACCCAGTACTTC. This sequence encodes CASSEKNREETQYF. This chain links TRBV7-9 with TRBJ2-5; D possibly corresponds to TRBD1 (6 bases). Between the trimmed V and J ends, which lost 6 bases and 3 bases, there was a span of 14 bases. This CDR3 comprises 14 residues. Germline V lookup: CDR1 SEHNR, CDR2 FQNEAQ (reference sequence).

The chain joins TRBV19 to TRBJ1-5, with D unresolved. Per germline, CDR1 LNHDA and CDR2 SQIVND (reference sequence). CDR3 length equals 14 residues. With 1 base removed from V and 7 bases from J, the gap between germline ends came to 11 bases. CDR3 residues: CASSIGRTRQPQHF. CDR3 nucleotide sequence: TGTGCCAGTAGTATAGGTAGAACGCGACAGCCCCAGCATTTT.

This sequence joins TRBV7-2 and TRBJ2-1; the match to TRBD2 covers 9 bases. Germline V CDR1 and CDR2: SGHTA, FQGNSA. The CDR3 extends over 15 amino acids. V was clipped by 5 bases and J by 5 bases; unmatched bases: 7. CDR3 region: CASSPVVAGDNEQFF. DNA of the CDR3: TGTGCCAGCAGCCCCGTGGTAGCGGGGGACAATGAGCAGTTCTTC. The variable domain in full, with the rest retrieved from reference TRBV7-2 and TRBJ2-1, is GAGVSQSPSNKVTEKGKDVELRCDPISGHTALYWYRQSLGQGLEFLIYFQGNSAPDKSGLPSDRFSAERTGGSVSTLTIQRTQQEDSAVYLCASSPVVAGDNEQFFGPGTRLTVL.

The chain couples TRBV3-1 (or the pseudogene TRBV3-2) to TRBJ1-6; D is possibly TRBD1 (5 bases). The CDR3 length is 14 residues. V was clipped by 5 bases and J by 6 bases, with 11 bases between them. CDR1 LGHDT and CDR2 YNNKEL come from the germline V gene (reference sequence). Written as DNA, the CDR3 is TGTGCCAGCAGCTACCCCGGGGGTAATTCACCCCTCCACTTT. Encoded protein: CASSYPGGNSPLHF.

The V and J genes are TRBV19 and TRBJ2-2; 7 positions agree with TRBD2. The germline V gene encodes CDR1 LNHDA and CDR2 SQIVND (reference sequence). The CDR3 runs to 16 residues. Germline trimming cut 6 bases from V and 5 bases from J; bases unmatched to any gene: 12. DNA of the CDR3: TGTGCCAGTAGGAGGGTGACGGGAGGCCGGACCGGGGAGCTGTTTTTT. It translates to CASRRVTGGRTGELFF.

The V gene is TRBV7-2, the J gene TRBJ1-2, with a tentative D call TRBD1 (5 bases). CDR3 size: 15 residues. Deletions cut 3 bases from V and 4 bases from J, with 15 bases between. Looked up from germline, CDR1 is SGHTA and CDR2 is FQGNSA. The CDR3 nucleotides are TGTGCCAGCAGCTTGGACCGACAGTTGATCTATGGCTACACCTTC. It yields the protein CASSLDRQLIYGYTF. The full variable domain, in which reference TRBV7-2 and TRBJ1-2 provide the parts outside the CDR3, is GAGVSQSPSNKVTEKGKDVELRCDPISGHTALYWYRQSLGQGLEFLIYFQGNSAPDKSGLPSDRFSAERTGGSVSTLTIQRTQQEDSAVYLCASSLDRQLIYGYTFGSGTRLTVV.

This clone was seen just once. V is TRBV12-3 or TRBV12-4 and J is TRBJ1-1; TRBD1 matches at 7 bases. The J segment lost 7 bases and the V segment lost 3 bases, leaving 5 bases of the junction unmatched. CDR3 length equals 13 residues. The CDR3, as DNA: TGTGCCAGCAGTTTGGGGACAGAAAATGAAGCTTTCTTT. Translation: CASSLGTENEAFF.

The V gene is TRBV19, the J gene TRBJ1-2, with a possible D match to TRBD1 (6 bases). Trimming shortened V by 6 bases and J by 4 bases, and 12 bases separated the two germline ends. Germline-derived CDR1 and CDR2 are LNHDA and SQIVND (reference sequence). The length of the CDR3 is 13 residues. The CDR3 coding sequence is TGTGCCAGTAGCAGGACAGACTTCTATGGCTACACCTTC. Translating gives CASSRTDFYGYTF.

V is TRBV1 and J is TRBJ2-1; TRBD2, as called in the table, went unchecked against the DNA. TRBV1 is an annotated pseudogene. This CDR3 is 15 amino acids long. The CDR3, as DNA: TGCACCAGCAGCCAAGGGACTAGCGGGAACAATGAGCAGTTCTTC. It codes for CTSSQGTSGNNEQFF.

This chain joins TRBV29-1 and TRBJ2-1; maybe TRBD2 (5 bases). Germline CDR1 is SQVTM and CDR2 is ANQGSEA. Trimming removed 4 bases from V and 4 bases from J, with 17 bases in between. The CDR3 spans 15 residues. DNA for the CDR3: TGCAGCGTTGCCCCCCTGGACTTTTCGTACAATGAGCAGTTCTTC. It is translated as CSVAPLDFSYNEQFF.